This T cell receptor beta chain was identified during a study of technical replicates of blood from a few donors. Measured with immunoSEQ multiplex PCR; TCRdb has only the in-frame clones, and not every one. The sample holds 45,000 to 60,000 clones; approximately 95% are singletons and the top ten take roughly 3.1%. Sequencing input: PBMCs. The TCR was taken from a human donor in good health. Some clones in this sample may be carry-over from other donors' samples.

The chain's CDR3 is CASSPRQDNYGYTF. The CDR3 coding sequence is TGTGCCAGCAGCCCCCGACAGGATAACTATGGCTACACCTTC. The chain carries TRBV4-2 and TRBJ1-2; D may be TRBD1 (6 bases). Germline-derived CDR1 and CDR2 are LGHNA and YNFKEQ. This CDR3 spans 14 amino acids. Trimming removed 4 bases from V and 1 base from J, with 10 bases in between.